This entry concerns a single T cell receptor (beta chain). Its antigen is unidentified. Clones were read by immunoSEQ multiplex PCR, and TCRdb kept only the in-frame ones, dropping some. In the table there are roughly 590,000 clones, around 95% of which are singletons. The germline CDR1 and CDR2 sequences are MNHEY and SMNVEV (reference sequence). The CDR3 is made up of 15 amino acids. Trimming stripped 5 bases from V and 2 bases from J, with 14 bases between. It was CD45RO-negative cells, positively selected for CCR7, that made up naive CD8 cells, with terminally differentiated effector memory CD45RA+ cells excluded. The sample originates from a study of shared clonotypes between healthy human individuals. Findings and caveats of the study: Naive CD4 clonotypes were shared across a few donors at about 5.2%. In having few donors, the study represented limited genetic and exposure-history diversity.

Sequencing input: naive CD8+ T cells sorted from blood. This receptor was taken from a young woman in good health. The chain recombines TRBV27 with TRBJ2-3, with TRBD1 as a possible D gene (5 bases). This chain's CDR3 is CASSPPTENTDTQYF. The DNA for the CDR3 is TGTGCCAGCAGTCCCCCGACAGAAAACACAGATACGCAGTATTTT.